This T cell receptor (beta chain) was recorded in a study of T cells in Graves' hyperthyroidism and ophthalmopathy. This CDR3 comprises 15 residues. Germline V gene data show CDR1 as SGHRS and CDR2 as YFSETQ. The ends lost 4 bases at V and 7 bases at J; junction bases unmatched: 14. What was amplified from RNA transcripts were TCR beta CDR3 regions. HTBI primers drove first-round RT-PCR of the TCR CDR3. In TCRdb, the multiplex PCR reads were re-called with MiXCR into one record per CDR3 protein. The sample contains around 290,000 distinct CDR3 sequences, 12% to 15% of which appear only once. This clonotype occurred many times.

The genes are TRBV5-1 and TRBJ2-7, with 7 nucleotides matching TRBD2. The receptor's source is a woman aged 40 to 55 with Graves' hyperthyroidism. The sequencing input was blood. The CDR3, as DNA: TGCGCCAGCAGCCCTGAACCCGGGGGGATTGGTGAGCAGTACTTC. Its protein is CASSPEPGGIGEQYF.